This T cell receptor beta chain was found in a study of T cells in women clearing cervical HPV infection. Germline CDR1 and CDR2: MNHNS and SASEGT. The CDR3 spans 14 residues. V was cut by 2 bases and J by 7 bases, with 11 bases left in between. The method was immunoSEQ multiplex PCR; TCRdb's version includes in-frame clones alone and lacks a portion of them. The listing records about 45,000 clones. Remarks on this clone: From the germline J gene comes the end of the CDR3, since the read stops 3 residues before it.

The sequenced material came from blood buffy coat. The chain uses TRBV6-1 and TRBJ1-4; D remains unclear. This receptor was obtained from a woman between 18 and 75 years old with a cervical HPV16 infection that either progressed to CIN3+ or cleared (not recorded which). Incomplete CDR3 DNA: TGTGCCAGCAGTGAATTGTTTTCGGGTGAAAAA. This codes for CASSELFSGEK. The full CDR3 sequence reads CASSELFSGEKLFF.